Sequencing of this TCR beta chain was carried out in a study of blood T cells in healthy people across ages. Whole-study results and caveats: Greater diversity and more naive CD4+ cells were seen in long-lived donors than in aged donors. PBMCs left unsorted prevented a conclusive naive versus antigen-experienced comparison.

With a J-beta primer mix and a sample-barcoded 5' primer, a second PCR ran about 6 to 11 cycles. Researchers report that a template-switch adaptor with 12 random nucleotides tagged each cDNA molecule. TCRdb ran MiXCR on the 5' RACE reads and lists one entry per CDR3 protein. The sample shows roughly 680,000 distinct CDR3 sequences, roughly 21% of them seen only once. This clonotype turned up a few times. Its target is not known. At one boundary the junction diverges from the germline segment, which might be a read error. The extraction recovered at least 6 micrograms of total RNA per sample. Sequenced sample: blood. This receptor was taken from a man between 65 and 80 years old in good health.

The DNA of the CDR3 is TGCGCCAGCAGCTTGGATCCGGGGAATAACTCACCCCTCCACTTT. It is translated as CASSLDPGNNSPLHF. The chain carries TRBV5-1 and TRBJ1-6; D uncertain. The germline gives CDR1 SGHRS, CDR2 YFSETQ. This CDR3 comprises 15 residues.